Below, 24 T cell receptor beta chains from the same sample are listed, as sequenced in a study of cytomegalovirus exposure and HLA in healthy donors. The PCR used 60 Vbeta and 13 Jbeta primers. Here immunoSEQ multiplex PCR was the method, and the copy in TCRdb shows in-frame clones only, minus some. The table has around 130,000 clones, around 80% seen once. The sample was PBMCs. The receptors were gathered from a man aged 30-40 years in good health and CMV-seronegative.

The CDR3 DNA is TGCGCCAGCAGGATCGGGACAGGGGGTCGGAACACTGAAGCTTTCTTT. Amino acid sequence: CASRIGTGGRNTEAFF. This chain joins TRBV5-1 and TRBJ1-1; 11 bases are shared with TRBD1. The junction had 7 bases not matched to a gene; V was cut back by 5 bases and J by 1 base. Germline V gene lookup returns CDR1 SGHRS and CDR2 YFSETQ. The CDR3 has 16 amino acids.

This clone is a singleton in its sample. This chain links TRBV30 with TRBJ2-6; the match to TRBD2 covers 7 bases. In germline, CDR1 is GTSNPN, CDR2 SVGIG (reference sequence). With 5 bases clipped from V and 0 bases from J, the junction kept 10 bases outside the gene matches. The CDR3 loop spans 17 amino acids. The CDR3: CAWSVRLAGSGANVLTF. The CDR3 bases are TGTGCCTGGTCGGTCAGGTTAGCGGGCTCTGGGGCCAACGTCCTGACTTTC.

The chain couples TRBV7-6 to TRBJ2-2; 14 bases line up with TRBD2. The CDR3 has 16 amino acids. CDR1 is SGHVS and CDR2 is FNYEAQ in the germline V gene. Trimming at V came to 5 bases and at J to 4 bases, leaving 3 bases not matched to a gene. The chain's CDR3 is CASSEGLAGVTGELFF. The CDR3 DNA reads TGTGCCAGCAGCGAGGGACTAGCGGGAGTCACCGGGGAGCTGTTTTTT.

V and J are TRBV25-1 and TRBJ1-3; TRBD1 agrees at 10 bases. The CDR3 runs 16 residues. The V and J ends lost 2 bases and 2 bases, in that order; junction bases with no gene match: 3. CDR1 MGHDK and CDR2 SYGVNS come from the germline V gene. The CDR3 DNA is TGTGCCAGCAGTGAAAGGGACAGGGGAGCTGGAAACACCATATATTTT. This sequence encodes CASSERDRGAGNTIYF. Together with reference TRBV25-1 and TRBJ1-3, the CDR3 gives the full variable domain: EADIYQTPRYLVIGTGKKITLECSQTMGHDKMYWYQQDPGMELHLIHYSYGVNSTEKGDLSSESTVSRIRTEHFPLTLESARPSHTSQYLCASSERDRGAGNTIYFGEGSWLTVV.

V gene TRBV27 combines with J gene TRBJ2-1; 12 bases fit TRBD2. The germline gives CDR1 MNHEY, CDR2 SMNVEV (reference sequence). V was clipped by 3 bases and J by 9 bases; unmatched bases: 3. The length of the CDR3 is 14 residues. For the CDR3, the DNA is TGTGCCAGCAGTTTGACTAGCGGGAGTGGTGAGCAGTTCTTC. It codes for CASSLTSGSGEQFF.

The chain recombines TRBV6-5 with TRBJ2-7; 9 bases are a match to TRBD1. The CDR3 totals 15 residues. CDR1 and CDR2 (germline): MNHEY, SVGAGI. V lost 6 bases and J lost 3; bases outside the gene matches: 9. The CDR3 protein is CASSPSGTGIYEQYF. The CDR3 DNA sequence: TGTGCCAGCAGCCCAAGCGGGACAGGGATCTACGAGCAGTACTTC.

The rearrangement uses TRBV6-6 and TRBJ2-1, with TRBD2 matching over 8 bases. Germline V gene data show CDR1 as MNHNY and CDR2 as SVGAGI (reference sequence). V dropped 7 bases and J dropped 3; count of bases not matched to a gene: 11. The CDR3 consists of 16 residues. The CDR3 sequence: CASMSGGLTFYNEQFF. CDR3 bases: TGTGCCAGCATGAGCGGGGGACTAACTTTCTACAATGAGCAGTTCTTC.

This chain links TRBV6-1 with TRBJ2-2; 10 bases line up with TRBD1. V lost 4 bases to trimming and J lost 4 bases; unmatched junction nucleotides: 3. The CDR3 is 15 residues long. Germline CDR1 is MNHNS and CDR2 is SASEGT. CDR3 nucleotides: TGTGCCAGCAGTGGACAGGGGGCGGTCACCGGGGAGCTGTTTTTT. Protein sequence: CASSGQGAVTGELFF.

CDR3 DNA sequence: TGTGCCAGCAGTTACCTACAGGGAGCCTATAATTCACCCCTCCACTTT. This gives the protein CASSYLQGAYNSPLHF. V usage is TRBV6-5 and J usage is TRBJ1-6; tentative D call: TRBD1 (6 bases). Germline V gene lookup returns CDR1 MNHEY and CDR2 SVGAGI. The CDR3 has 16 residues. V gave up 2 bases and J gave up 2 bases, with 10 bases separating them.

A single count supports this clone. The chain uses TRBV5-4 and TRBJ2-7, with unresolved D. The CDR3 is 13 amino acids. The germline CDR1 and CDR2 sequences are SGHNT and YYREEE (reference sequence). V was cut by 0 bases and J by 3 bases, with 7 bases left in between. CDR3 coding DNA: TGTGCCAGCAGCTTGGGGGCAGTCTACGAGCAGTACTTC. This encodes CASSLGAVYEQYF.

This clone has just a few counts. The CDR3 loop is CASSGRALTDTQYF. The CDR3 region has the DNA TGTGCCAGCAGCGGGAGGGCCCTCACAGATACGCAGTATTTT. The chain employs TRBV9 and TRBJ2-3, with D possibly TRBD2 on 6 matching bases. This CDR3 spans 14 amino acids. Trimming shortened V by 3 bases and J by 2 bases, and 10 bases separated the two germline ends. Germline V lookup: CDR1 SGDLS, CDR2 YYNGEE.

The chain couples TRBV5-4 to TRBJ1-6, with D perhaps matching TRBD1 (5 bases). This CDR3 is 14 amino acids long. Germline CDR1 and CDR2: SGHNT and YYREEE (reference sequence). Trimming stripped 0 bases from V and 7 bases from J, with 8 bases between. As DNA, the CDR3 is TGTGCCAGCAGCTTGGGGGGCGTGAATTCACCCCTCCACTTT. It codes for CASSLGGVNSPLHF.

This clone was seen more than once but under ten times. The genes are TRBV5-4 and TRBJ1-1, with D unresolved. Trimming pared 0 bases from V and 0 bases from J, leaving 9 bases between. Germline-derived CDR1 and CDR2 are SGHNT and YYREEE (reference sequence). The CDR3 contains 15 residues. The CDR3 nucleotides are TGTGCCAGCAGCTTGGGAGGGAGCATGAACACTGAAGCTTTCTTT. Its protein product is CASSLGGSMNTEAFF.

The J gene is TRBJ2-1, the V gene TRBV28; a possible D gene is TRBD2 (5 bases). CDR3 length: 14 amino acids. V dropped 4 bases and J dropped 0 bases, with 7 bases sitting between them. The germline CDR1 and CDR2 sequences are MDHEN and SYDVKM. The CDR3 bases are TGTGCCAGCAGTTCTACTAGCTCCTACAATGAGCAGTTCTTC. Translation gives CASSSTSSYNEQFF.

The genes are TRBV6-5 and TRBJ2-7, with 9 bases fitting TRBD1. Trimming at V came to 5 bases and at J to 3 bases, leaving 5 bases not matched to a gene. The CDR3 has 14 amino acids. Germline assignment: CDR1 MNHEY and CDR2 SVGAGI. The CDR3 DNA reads TGTGCCAGCAGTACTACAGGGGGCGGCTACGAGCAGTACTTC. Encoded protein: CASSTTGGGYEQYF.

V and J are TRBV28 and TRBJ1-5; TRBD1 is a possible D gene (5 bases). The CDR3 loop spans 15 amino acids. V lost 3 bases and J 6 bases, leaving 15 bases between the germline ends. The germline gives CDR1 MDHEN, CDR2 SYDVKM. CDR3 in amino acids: CASSLGRGDGQPQHF. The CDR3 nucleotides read TGTGCCAGCAGTTTGGGGCGCGGGGACGGTCAGCCCCAGCATTTT. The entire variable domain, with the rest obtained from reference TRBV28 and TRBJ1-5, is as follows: DVKVTQSSRYLVKRTGEKVFLECVQDMDHENMFWYRQDPGLGLRLIYFSYDVKMKEKGDIPEGYSVSREKKERFSLILESASTNQTSMYLCASSLGRGDGQPQHFGDGTRLSIL.

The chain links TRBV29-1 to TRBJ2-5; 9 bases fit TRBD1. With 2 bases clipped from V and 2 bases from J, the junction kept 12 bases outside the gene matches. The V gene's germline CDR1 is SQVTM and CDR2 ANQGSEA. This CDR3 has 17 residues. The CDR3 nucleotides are TGCAGCGTTGAACCGGCCTCCGGGACAGGGCAACAAGAGACCCAGTACTTC. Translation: CSVEPASGTGQQETQYF. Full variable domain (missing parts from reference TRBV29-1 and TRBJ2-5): SAVISQKPSRDICQRGTSLTIQCQVDSQVTMMFWYRQQPGQSLTLIATANQGSEATYESGFVIDKFPISRPNLTFSTLTVSNMSPEDSSIYLCSVEPASGTGQQETQYFGPGTRLLVL.

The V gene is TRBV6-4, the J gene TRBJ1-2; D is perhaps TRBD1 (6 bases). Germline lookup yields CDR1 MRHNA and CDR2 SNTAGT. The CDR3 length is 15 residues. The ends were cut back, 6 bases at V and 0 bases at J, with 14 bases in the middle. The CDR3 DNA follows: TGTGCCAGCAGGAGAGTACAGGGAGCTAACTATGGCTACACCTTC. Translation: CASRRVQGANYGYTF.

CDR3 coding DNA: TGTGCCAGCAGCGTGGGGCTACAGGGGATGAACACTGAAGCTTTCTTT. It codes for CASSVGLQGMNTEAFF. J is TRBJ1-1 and V is TRBV9; 7 positions match TRBD1. After removal of 2 bases from V and 0 bases from J, the junction contained 7 bases not matched to a gene. Germline loops: CDR1 SGDLS, CDR2 YYNGEE. The CDR3 extends over 16 amino acids.

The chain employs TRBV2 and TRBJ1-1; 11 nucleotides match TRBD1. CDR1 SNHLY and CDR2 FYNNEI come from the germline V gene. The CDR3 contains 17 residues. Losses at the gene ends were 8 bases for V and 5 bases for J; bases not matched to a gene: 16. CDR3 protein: CASFYRPGTGGGTEAFF. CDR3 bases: TGTGCCAGCTTCTACCGTCCCGGGACAGGGGGGGGAACTGAAGCTTTCTTT. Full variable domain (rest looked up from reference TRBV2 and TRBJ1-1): EPEVTQTPSHQVTQMGQEVILRCVPISNHLYFYWYRQILGQKVEFLVSFYNNEISEKSEIFDDQFSVERPDGSNFTLKIRSTKLEDSAMYFCASFYRPGTGGGTEAFFGQGTRLTVV.

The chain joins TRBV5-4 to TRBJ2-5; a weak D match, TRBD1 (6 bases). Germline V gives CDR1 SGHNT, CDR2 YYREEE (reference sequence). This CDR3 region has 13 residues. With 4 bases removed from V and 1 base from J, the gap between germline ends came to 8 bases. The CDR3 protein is CASSVTGQETQYF. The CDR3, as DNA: TGTGCCAGCAGCGTGACAGGCCAAGAGACCCAGTACTTC.

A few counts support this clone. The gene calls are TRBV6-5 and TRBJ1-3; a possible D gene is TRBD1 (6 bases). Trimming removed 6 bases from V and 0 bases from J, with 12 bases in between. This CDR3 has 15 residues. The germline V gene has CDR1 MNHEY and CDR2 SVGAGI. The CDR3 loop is CASRGGRYSGNTIYF. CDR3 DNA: TGTGCCAGCAGGGGGGGGCGATACTCTGGAAACACCATATATTTT.

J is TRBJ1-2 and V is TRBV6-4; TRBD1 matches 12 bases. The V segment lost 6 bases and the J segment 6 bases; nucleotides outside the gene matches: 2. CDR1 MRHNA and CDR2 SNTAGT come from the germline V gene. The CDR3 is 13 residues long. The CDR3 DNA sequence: TGTGCCAGCAGGGGACAGGGGGCCCATGGCTACACCTTC. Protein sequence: CASRGQGAHGYTF.

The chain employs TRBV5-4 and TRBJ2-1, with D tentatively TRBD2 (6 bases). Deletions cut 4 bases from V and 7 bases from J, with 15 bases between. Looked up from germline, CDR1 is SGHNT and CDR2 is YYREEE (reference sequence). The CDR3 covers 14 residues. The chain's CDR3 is CASSARDGGNEQFF. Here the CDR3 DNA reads TGTGCCAGCAGCGCACGGGACGGGGGAAATGAGCAGTTCTTC.